This T cell receptor (beta chain) was captured by sequencing in a study of blood T cells in healthy people across ages. The CDR3 runs 14 residues. Extraction yielded at least 5.5 micrograms of total RNA per sample. Study-level points and caveats: Researchers judged that diversity estimates from one million T cells fell short of true values. Higher diversity and more naive CD4+ cells were features of long-lived donors, compared to aged donors. Since the PBMCs were unsorted, naive and antigen-experienced cells could not be conclusively compared.

A second roughly 6 to 11 cycle PCR used barcoded and J-beta primers. TCRdb reprocessed the 5' RACE reads with MiXCR, giving one entry per CDR3 protein. The table lists more than 1,400,000 distinct CDR3 sequences, approximately 38% of them singletons. Regarding this clonotype: The antigen is not known. Compared with germline, one end of the junction differs, possibly owing to a read error.

The chain combines TRBV12-3 or TRBV12-4 with TRBJ2-1; D call uncertain. The clonotype originates from a woman between 18 and 30 years old in good health. The specimen was blood. CDR3 DNA: TGTGCCACGAGGCGCAACCCCCTGGGCAATGGGCAGTTCTTC. Encoded protein: CATRRNPLGNGQFF.